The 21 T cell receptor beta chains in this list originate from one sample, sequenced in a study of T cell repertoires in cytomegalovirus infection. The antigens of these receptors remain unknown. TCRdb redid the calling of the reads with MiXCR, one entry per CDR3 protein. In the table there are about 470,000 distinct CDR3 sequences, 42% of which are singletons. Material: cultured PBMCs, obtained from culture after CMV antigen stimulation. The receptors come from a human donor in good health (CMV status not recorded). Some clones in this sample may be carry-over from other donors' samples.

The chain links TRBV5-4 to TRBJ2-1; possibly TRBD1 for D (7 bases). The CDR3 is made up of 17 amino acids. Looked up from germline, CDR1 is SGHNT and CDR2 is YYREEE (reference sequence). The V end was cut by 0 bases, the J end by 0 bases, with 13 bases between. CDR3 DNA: TGTGCCAGCAGCTTGGCAGGGGGGTCCACCTCCTACAATGAGCAGTTCTTC. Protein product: CASSLAGGSTSYNEQFF.

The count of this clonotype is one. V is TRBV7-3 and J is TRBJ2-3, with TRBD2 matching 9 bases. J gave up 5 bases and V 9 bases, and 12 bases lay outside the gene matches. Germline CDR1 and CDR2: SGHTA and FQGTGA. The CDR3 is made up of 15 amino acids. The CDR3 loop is CASSSGTASVDTQYF. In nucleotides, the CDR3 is TGTGCCAGTTCTAGCGGGACCGCGTCGGTAGATACGCAGTATTTT.

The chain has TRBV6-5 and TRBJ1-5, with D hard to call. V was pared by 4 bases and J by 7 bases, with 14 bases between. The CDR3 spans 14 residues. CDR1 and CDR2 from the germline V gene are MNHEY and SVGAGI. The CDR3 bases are TGTGCCAGCAGTTCCGGATCTTTTCAGCAGCCCCAGCATTTT. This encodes CASSSGSFQQPQHF.

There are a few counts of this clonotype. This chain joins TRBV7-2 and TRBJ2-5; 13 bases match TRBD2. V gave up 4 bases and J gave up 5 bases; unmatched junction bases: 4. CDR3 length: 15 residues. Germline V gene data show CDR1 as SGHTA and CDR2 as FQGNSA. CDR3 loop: CASSSGLAGAETQYF. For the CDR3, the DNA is TGTGCCAGCAGCTCAGGACTAGCGGGAGCGGAGACCCAGTACTTC.

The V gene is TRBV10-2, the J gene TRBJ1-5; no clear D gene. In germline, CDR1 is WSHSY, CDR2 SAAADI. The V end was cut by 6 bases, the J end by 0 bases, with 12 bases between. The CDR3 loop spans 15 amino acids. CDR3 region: CASRERGNSNQPQHF. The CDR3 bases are TGCGCCAGCAGGGAACGGGGAAATAGCAATCAGCCCCAGCATTTT.

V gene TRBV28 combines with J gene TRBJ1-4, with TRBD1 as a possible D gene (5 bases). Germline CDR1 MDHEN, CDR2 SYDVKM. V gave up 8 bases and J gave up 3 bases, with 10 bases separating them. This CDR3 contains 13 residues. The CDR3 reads CASLRGANEKLFF. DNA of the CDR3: TGTGCCAGCCTAAGGGGTGCTAATGAAAAACTGTTTTTT.

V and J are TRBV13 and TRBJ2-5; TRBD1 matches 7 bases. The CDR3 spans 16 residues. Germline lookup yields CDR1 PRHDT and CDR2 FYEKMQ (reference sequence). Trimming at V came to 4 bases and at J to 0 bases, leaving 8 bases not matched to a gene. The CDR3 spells CASSSIGTANQETQYF. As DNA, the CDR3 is TGTGCCAGCAGCTCGATCGGGACAGCGAACCAAGAGACCCAGTACTTC.

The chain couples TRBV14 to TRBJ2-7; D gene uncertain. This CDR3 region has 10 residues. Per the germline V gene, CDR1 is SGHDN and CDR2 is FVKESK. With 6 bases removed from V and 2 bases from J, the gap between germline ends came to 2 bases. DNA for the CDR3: TGTGCCAGCAGTGCCTACGAGCAGTACTTC. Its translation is CASSAYEQYF.

The CDR3 nucleotides read TGTGCCAGCAGCGCCCCGGGTGGCGGCCGGGGGAATGAGCAGTTCTTC. Encoded protein: CASSAPGGGRGNEQFF. The chain combines TRBV9 with TRBJ2-1, with D possibly matching TRBD2 (6 bases). V shed 3 bases and J shed 7 bases, with 20 bases lying between them. The germline V gene encodes CDR1 SGDLS and CDR2 YYNGEE. The CDR3 runs to 16 residues.

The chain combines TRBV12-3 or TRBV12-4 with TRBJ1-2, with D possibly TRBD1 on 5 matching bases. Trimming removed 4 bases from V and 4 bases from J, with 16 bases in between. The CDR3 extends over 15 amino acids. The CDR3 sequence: CASSYFGRDGYGYTF. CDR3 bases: TGTGCCAGCAGTTACTTTGGGAGGGACGGCTATGGCTACACCTTC.

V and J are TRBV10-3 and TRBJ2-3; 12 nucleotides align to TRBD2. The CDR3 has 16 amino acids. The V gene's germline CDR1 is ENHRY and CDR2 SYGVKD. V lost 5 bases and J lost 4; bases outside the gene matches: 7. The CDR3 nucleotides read TGTGCCATCAGTCCCGGACTAGCGGGGATATCAGATACGCAGTATTTT. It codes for CAISPGLAGISDTQYF.

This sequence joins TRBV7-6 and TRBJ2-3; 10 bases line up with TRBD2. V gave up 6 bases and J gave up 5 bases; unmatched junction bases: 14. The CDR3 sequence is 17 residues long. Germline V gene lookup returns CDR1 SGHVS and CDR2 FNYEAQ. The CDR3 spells CASRKIAGGPSGDTQYF. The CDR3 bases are TGTGCCAGCAGAAAAATAGCGGGAGGCCCCTCGGGAGATACGCAGTATTTT.

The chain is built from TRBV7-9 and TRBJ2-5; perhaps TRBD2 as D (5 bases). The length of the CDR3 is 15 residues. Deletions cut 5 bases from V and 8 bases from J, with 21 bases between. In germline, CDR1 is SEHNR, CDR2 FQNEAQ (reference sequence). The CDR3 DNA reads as TGTGCCAGCAGCCTCCCTATAGGGAGATCAGGAACCCAGTACTTC. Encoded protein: CASSLPIGRSGTQYF.

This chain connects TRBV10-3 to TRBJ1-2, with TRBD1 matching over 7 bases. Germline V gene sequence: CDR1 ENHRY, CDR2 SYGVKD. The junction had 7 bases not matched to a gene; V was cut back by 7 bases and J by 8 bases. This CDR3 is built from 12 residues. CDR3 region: CAINEGAGGYTF. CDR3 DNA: TGTGCCATCAACGAGGGGGCGGGCGGCTACACCTTC.

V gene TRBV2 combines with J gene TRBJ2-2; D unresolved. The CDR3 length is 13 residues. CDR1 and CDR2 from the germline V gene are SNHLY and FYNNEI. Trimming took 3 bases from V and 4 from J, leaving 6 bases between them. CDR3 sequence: CASSEGVTGELFF. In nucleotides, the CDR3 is TGTGCCAGCAGTGAGGGTGTCACCGGGGAGCTGTTTTTT.

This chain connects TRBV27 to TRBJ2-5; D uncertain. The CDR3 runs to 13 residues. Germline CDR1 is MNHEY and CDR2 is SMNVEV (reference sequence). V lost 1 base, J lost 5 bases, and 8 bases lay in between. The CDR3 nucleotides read TGTGCCAGCAGTTTATGGGGTGATGAGACCCAGTACTTC. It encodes CASSLWGDETQYF.

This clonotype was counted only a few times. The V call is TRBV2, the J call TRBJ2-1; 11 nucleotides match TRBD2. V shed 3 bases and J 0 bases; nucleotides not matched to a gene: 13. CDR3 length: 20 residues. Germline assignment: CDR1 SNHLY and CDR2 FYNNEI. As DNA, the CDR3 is TGTGCCAGCAGTGAGCCGCTAGCGGGAGGCATTCCGAGCTCCTACAATGAGCAGTTCTTC. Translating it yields CASSEPLAGGIPSSYNEQFF. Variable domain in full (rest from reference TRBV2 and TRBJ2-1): EPEVTQTPSHQVTQMGQEVILRCVPISNHLYFYWYRQILGQKVEFLVSFYNNEISEKSEIFDDQFSVERPDGSNFTLKIRSTKLEDSAMYFCASSEPLAGGIPSSYNEQFFGPGTRLTVL.

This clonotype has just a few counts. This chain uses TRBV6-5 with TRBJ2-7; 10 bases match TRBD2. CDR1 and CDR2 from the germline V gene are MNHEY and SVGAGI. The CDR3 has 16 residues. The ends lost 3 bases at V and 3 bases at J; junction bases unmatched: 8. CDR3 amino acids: CASSYSASGSFYEQYF. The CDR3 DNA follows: TGTGCCAGCAGTTATTCGGCTAGCGGGAGTTTCTACGAGCAGTACTTC.

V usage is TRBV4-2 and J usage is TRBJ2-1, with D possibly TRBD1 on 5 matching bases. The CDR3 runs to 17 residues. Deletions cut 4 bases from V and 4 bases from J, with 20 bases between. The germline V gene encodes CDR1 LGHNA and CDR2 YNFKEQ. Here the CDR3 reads CASSLQGATTIYNEQFF. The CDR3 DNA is TGTGCCAGCAGCCTACAAGGGGCTACTACAATTTACAATGAGCAGTTCTTC.

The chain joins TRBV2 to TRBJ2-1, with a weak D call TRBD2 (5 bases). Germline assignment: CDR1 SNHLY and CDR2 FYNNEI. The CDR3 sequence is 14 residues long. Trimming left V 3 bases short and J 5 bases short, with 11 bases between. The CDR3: CASSDTGSNNEQFF. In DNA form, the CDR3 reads TGTGCCAGCAGTGATACGGGATCCAACAATGAGCAGTTCTTC.

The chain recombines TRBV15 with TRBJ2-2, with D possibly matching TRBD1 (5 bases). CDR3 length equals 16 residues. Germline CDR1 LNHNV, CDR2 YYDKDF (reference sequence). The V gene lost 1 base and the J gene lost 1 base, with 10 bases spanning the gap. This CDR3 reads CATSRARTRNTGELFF. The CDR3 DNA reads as TGTGCCACCAGCAGAGCTCGGACACGGAACACCGGGGAGCTGTTTTTT.